This is a list of T cell receptor beta chains from one sample in a study of persistence of HIV-infected CD4 T cells. The antigens of these receptors remain unknown. Some clones are missing from TCRdb's copy, which holds only in-frame ones; the method was immunoSEQ multiplex PCR. The sample has approximately 36,000 clones; about 84% are singletons. The specimen comprised cultured CD4+ T cells from PBMCs, sampled from a patient who received antiretroviral therapy. These TCRs come from an adult with HIV. The donor label of this sample is uncertain. Both conserved end residues are part of each CDR3. The order of the fields is D gene, J gene, V gene, clone size, CDR3 DNA, CDR3 protein. D genes are given only for firm matches. The listing skips clone size in some rows; elsewhere it reads once, few, many or a size class.

TRBD1,TRBJ2-6,TRBV2,.,TGTGCCAGCCGGACGGGACAGGGGACCTCTGGGGCCAACGTCCTGACTTTC,CASRTGQGTSGANVLTF
.,TRBJ1-2,TRBV11-1,once,TGTGCCAGCAGCTTACAGGGTCGAGATGGCTACACCTTC,CASSLQGRDGYTF
.,TRBJ1-5,TRBV6-5,.,TGTGCCAGCAGTTACTCGAACGTGGGTCAGCCCCAGCATTTT,CASSYSNVGQPQHF
TRBD1,TRBJ1-1,TRBV7-9,.,TGTGCCAGCAGCGAGAGACAGGGACGGGGAACTGAAGCTTTCTTT,CASSERQGRGTEAFF
.,TRBJ1-4,TRBV6-5,.,TGTGCCAGCAGCCAAAACAGGGTTAATGAAAAACTGTTTTTT,CASSQNRVNEKLFF
TRBD1,TRBJ2-1,TRBV5-1,.,TGCGCCAGCAGCACACTTCCGGGACAGGGGCAGCAGTTCTTC,CASSTLPGQGQQFF
TRBD1,TRBJ2-2,TRBV7-4,.,TGTGCCAGCAGCCCCCCCGGCGGGGACAGGAGAACAGGGAACACCGGGGAGCTGTTTTTT,CASSPPGGDRRTGNTGELFF
.,TRBJ1-2,TRBV10-2,.,TGCGCCAGCAGTGAGGGGGGGAACTATGGCTACACCTTC,CASSEGGNYGYTF
.,TRBJ2-1,TRBV30,once,TGTGCCTGGAGTGTAACATTTACGGGGCTTGATGAGCAGTTCTTC,CAWSVTFTGLDEQFF
.,TRBJ1-5,TRBV10-2,.,TGCGCCAGCGGACCCAAAAGCAATCAGCCCCAGCATTTT,CASGPKSNQPQHF
.,TRBJ2-7,TRBV6-1,.,TGTGCCAGCAGTGACAGGGTTTGGCCCTACGAGCAGTACTTC,CASSDRVWPYEQYF
.,TRBJ2-1,TRBV2,once,TGTGCCAGCAGTGGCGGATCAGGGCCCTCCTACAATGAGCAGTTCTTC,CASSGGSGPSYNEQFF
TRBD1,TRBJ2-4,TRBV20-1,.,TGCAGTGCTGGACAGGGAGGCATTCAGTACTTC,CSAGQGGIQYF
TRBD2,TRBJ2-1,TRBV4-2,.,TGTGCCAGCAGCCAGGCTACCGGGACTAGCGGAGGGAATGAGCAGTTCTTC,CASSQATGTSGGNEQFF
TRBD1,TRBJ2-4,TRBV28,.,TGTGCCAGCAGTGGAGGACAGGGTTGGGAAAACATTCAGTACTTC,CASSGGQGWENIQYF
TRBD1,TRBJ2-2,TRBV5-1,.,TGCGCCAGCAGCTTGCCAGGGGGGAACACCGGGGAGCTGTTTTTT,CASSLPGGNTGELFF
.,TRBJ1-2,TRBV7-9,.,TGTGCCAGCAGCTTTACGAGTCTCAGCGGCTACACCTTC,CASSFTSLSGYTF
.,TRBJ2-3,TRBV5-1,.,TGCGCCAGCAGCTTGGCCGCTTGGGGAAGCACAGATACGCAGTATTTT,CASSLAAWGSTDTQYF
.,TRBJ2-1,TRBV3-1/TRBV3-2,.,TGTGCCAGCAGCCAAGCCCTAAGGGGCGGGGCGGAGCAGTTCTTC,CASSQALRGGAEQFF
TRBD1,TRBJ2-7,TRBV19,.,TGTGCCACGACAGGGAATGGGATGGGCTACGAGCAGTACTTC,CATTGNGMGYEQYF
TRBD2,TRBJ2-7,TRBV28,.,TGTGCCAGCGGTAGCGGGGGGGCCCGTAGGGAGCAGTACTTC,CASGSGGARREQYF
TRBD1,TRBJ1-1,TRBV5-4,once,TGTGCCAGCAGCTCCAAAACAGGGGGCGGGGTAGCTTTCTTT,CASSSKTGGGVAFF
TRBD1,TRBJ1-2,TRBV2,.,TGTGCCTCCCGGGACAGGGCGTCTGGCTACACCTTC,CASRDRASGYTF
TRBD1,TRBJ2-7,TRBV7-2,once,TGTGCCAGCAGCCGGGACAGGGGGAGCTCCTACGAGCAGTACTTC,CASSRDRGSSYEQYF
TRBD2,TRBJ2-1,TRBV3-1/TRBV3-2,.,TGTGCCAGCAGGCAAGCGGGGGGTGAGCAGTTCTTC,CASRQAGGEQFF
.,TRBJ1-3,TRBV28,.,TGTGCCAGCAGTTTTGTCCCCAACAGGGTAATATGGCCCTTTGGAAACACCATATATTTT,CASSFVPNRVIWPFGNTIYF
.,TRBJ1-3,TRBV6-4,.,TGTGCCAGCAGTGACCCCGGTGGAAACACCATATATTTT,CASSDPGGNTIYF
.,TRBJ2-1,TRBV29-1,.,TGCAGCGTCCCCCCCGTCGGGGGCCCAAACAATGAGCAGTTCTTC,CSVPPVGGPNNEQFF
.,TRBJ1-5,TRBV6-5,once,TGTGCCAGCCGGAGAGGGGATAGCAATCAGCCCCAGCATTTT,CASRRGDSNQPQHF
.,TRBJ2-2,TRBV5-8,.,TGTGCCAGCAGCCCAGGGTGGGAGGACACCGGGGAGCTGTTTTTT,CASSPGWEDTGELFF
TRBD1,TRBJ1-1,TRBV5-1,medium-sized,TGCGCCAGCAGCCAGGGGGTCATGAACACTGAAGCTTTCTTT,CASSQGVMNTEAFF
TRBD1,TRBJ1-6,TRBV3-1/TRBV3-2,medium-sized,TGTGCCAGCAGCCTAACAGGGGGTAATTCACCCCTCCACTTT,CASSLTGGNSPLHF
.,TRBJ1-2,TRBV20-1,.,TGCAGTGCTGCGACGGGCTATGGCTACACCTTC,CSAATGYGYTF
TRBD1,TRBJ1-4,TRBV4-2,.,TGTGCCAGCAGCCAAGCCCGGGACAGGTGGGATGAAAAACTGTTTTTT,CASSQARDRWDEKLFF
.,TRBJ1-1,TRBV20-1,.,TGCAGTGCCAGTGTGCCCACTGAAGCTTTCTTT,CSASVPTEAFF
TRBD1,TRBJ1-4,TRBV28,.,TGTGCCAGCAGACAAAGACAGGGGATTAATGAAAAACTGTTTTTT,CASRQRQGINEKLFF
.,TRBJ2-1,TRBV21-1,.,TGTGCCAGCAGCAAAGATGCGCCTATGAGAAATGAGCAGTTCTTC,CASSKDAPMRNEQFF
.,TRBJ1-1,TRBV3-1/TRBV3-2,.,TGTGCCAGCAGTCAGTCAGGTGAAGCTTTCTTT,CASSQSGEAFF
.,TRBJ1-2,TRBV14,once,TGTGCCAGCAGCCAAGTGAGGTCAGGCTATGGCTACACCTTC,CASSQVRSGYGYTF
.,TRBJ2-2,TRBV5-1,.,TGCGCCAGCAGGTACAGGGGGGGCGACACCGGGGAGCTGTTTTTT,CASRYRGGDTGELFF
.,TRBJ2-1,TRBV4-2,once,TGTGCCAGCAGCCAAGAGGGAGGTAGCGTCCCCTACAATGAGCAGTTCTTC,CASSQEGGSVPYNEQFF
TRBD1,TRBJ1-1,TRBV3-1/TRBV3-2,once,TGTGCCAGCAGCCAAGAAAGGGACAGGTATAGCACTGAAGCTTTCTTT,CASSQERDRYSTEAFF
.,TRBJ2-6,TRBV9,.,TGTGCCAGCAGCGTTACCCCGGACCATCTCTCTGGGGCCAACGTCCTGACTTTC,CASSVTPDHLSGANVLTF
TRBD2,TRBJ2-3,TRBV14,.,TGTGCCAGCAGCAATATAGCGGGGGGTATAGATACGCAGTATTTT,CASSNIAGGIDTQYF
.,TRBJ1-4,TRBV7-9,.,TGTGCCAGCAGCCCAACAGTACTTACAACTAATGAAAAACTGTTTTTT,CASSPTVLTTNEKLFF
.,TRBJ2-5,TRBV6-1,.,TGTGCCAGCAGTGAAACCTTCACCGGGGCCCGCACAGAGACCCAGTACTTC,CASSETFTGARTETQYF